These 18 T cell receptor beta chains were all obtained from the same sample, sequenced in a study of cytomegalovirus exposure and HLA in healthy donors. It was with 60 Vbeta and 13 Jbeta primers that the PCR ran. The repertoire was sequenced with immunoSEQ multiplex PCR; TCRdb's copy has only in-frame clones and lacks some. The top ten clones hold approximately 0.9% of a sample with about 110,000 clones, around 75% of them seen once. Sequenced sample: PBMCs. The source of these receptors is a woman aged 25 to 45 in good health and CMV-seronegative.

V is TRBV6-5 and J is TRBJ2-2; 8 bases fit TRBD1. The CDR3 loop spans 13 amino acids. The germline CDR1 and CDR2 sequences are MNHEY and SVGAGI. J gave up 6 bases and V 4 bases, and 1 base lay outside the gene matches. The CDR3 DNA is TGTGCCAGCAGTTTGACAGGGGCCGGGGAGCTGTTTTTT. The encoded protein is CASSLTGAGELFF.

The chain employs TRBV10-3 and TRBJ2-3; 11 nucleotides match TRBD2. The CDR3 has 15 amino acids. The germline CDR1 and CDR2 sequences are ENHRY and SYGVKD. The V and J ends lost 3 bases and 5 bases, in that order; junction bases with no gene match: 4. The CDR3 loop reads CAISDLAGGLDTQYF. The CDR3 DNA sequence: TGTGCCATCAGTGACCTAGCGGGGGGATTAGATACGCAGTATTTT.

This clone was found a few times. The V and J genes are TRBV5-1 and TRBJ2-3; possibly TRBD2 for D (6 bases). The CDR3 covers 14 residues. The germline V and J ends were trimmed by 5 bases and 2 bases, with 12 bases remaining between them. Germline values: CDR1 SGHRS, CDR2 YFSETQ. CDR3 DNA sequence: TGCGCCAGCAGGGAGGGTAGGCTCACAGATACGCAGTATTTT. Encoded protein: CASREGRLTDTQYF.

This rearrangement joins TRBV6-5 to TRBJ1-2, with unresolved D. Germline CDR1 reads MNHEY; CDR2 reads SVGAGI. Deletions cut 2 bases from V and 4 bases from J, with 8 bases between. The CDR3 has 13 amino acids. The CDR3 nucleotides read TGTGCCAGCAGTTACGAAGAGAGCTATGGCTACACCTTC. It specifies CASSYEESYGYTF.

DNA of the CDR3: TGCGCCAGCAGCTTTGGTGGCAGGAGCACAGATACGCAGTATTTT. Translating gives CASSFGGRSTDTQYF. The chain recombines TRBV5-1 with TRBJ2-3; D uncertain. The CDR3 totals 15 residues. Germline V gives CDR1 SGHRS, CDR2 YFSETQ. V was cut by 2 bases and J by 0 bases, with 10 bases left in between.

This clone has only a few counts. The rearrangement links TRBV5-4 to TRBJ1-5; D is undetermined. The CDR3 totals 15 residues. V was shortened by 1 base and J by 2 bases, with 10 bases between the two germline ends. CDR1 and CDR2 (germline): SGHNT, YYREEE (reference sequence). This CDR3 reads CASSLYETGNQPQHF. The CDR3 DNA is TGTGCCAGCAGCTTGTATGAGACTGGCAATCAGCCCCAGCATTTT.

The rearrangement links TRBV10-3 to TRBJ1-3; D remains unclear. The germline gives CDR1 ENHRY, CDR2 SYGVKD. Trimming cost V 3 bases and J 0 bases, with 6 bases left between them. There are 14 residues in the CDR3. The CDR3 reads CAISDGLSGNTIYF. CDR3 sequence (DNA): TGTGCCATCAGTGACGGACTCTCTGGAAACACCATATATTTT.

In this sample, this clone turned up a few times. The chain couples TRBV12-5 to TRBJ2-5, with 8 bases lining up with TRBD2. Trimming removed 10 bases from V and 5 bases from J; junction bases left unmatched: 12. This CDR3 contains 14 residues. Germline values: CDR1 LGHNT, CDR2 FRNRAP. CDR3 bases: TGTGCTACTTCCGTCGCGGGAGGATTGGAGACCCAGTACTTC. Its protein is CATSVAGGLETQYF. The entire variable domain, with the rest obtained from reference TRBV12-5 and TRBJ2-5, is as follows: DARVTQTPRHKVTEMGQEVTMRCQPILGHNTVFWYRQTMMQGLELLAYFRNRAPLDDSGMPKDRFSAEMPDATLATLKIQPSEPRDSAVYFCATSVAGGLETQYFGPGTRLLVL.

The rearrangement uses TRBV7-9 and TRBJ1-3; 7 bases fit TRBD1. Unmatched junction bases numbered 4, after V lost 4 bases and J lost 1 base. The germline CDR1 and CDR2 sequences are SEHNR and FQNEAQ (reference sequence). The CDR3 contains 15 residues. CDR3 sequence: CASSSGQASGNTIYF. CDR3 DNA sequence: TGTGCCAGCAGCTCTGGACAGGCGTCTGGAAACACCATATATTTT.

The chain carries TRBV4-1 and TRBJ2-7; TRBD2 matches at 7 bases. Germline-derived CDR1 and CDR2 are MGHRA and YSYEKL. CDR3 length equals 17 residues. J lost 3 bases, V lost 0 bases, and 11 bases had no gene match. The CDR3 is CASSQDGPGLLYYEQYF. The CDR3 region has the DNA TGCGCCAGCAGCCAAGACGGCCCGGGACTATTGTACTACGAGCAGTACTTC.

This sequence joins TRBV28 and TRBJ2-2; perhaps TRBD1 as D (5 bases). Germline V gene lookup returns CDR1 MDHEN and CDR2 SYDVKM. This CDR3 is 17 amino acids long. Trimming shortened V by 6 bases and J by 4 bases, and 21 bases separated the two germline ends. The CDR3 sequence: CASSPAGYGTGTGELFF. CDR3 nucleotides: TGTGCCAGCAGCCCCGCAGGGTATGGTACGGGCACCGGGGAGCTGTTTTTT.

This clone was counted a single time. V and J are TRBV4-2 and TRBJ2-3; weak D call: TRBD2 (6 bases). Germline V gene data show CDR1 as LGHNA and CDR2 as YNFKEQ. CDR3 length equals 16 residues. Trimming took off 0 bases at V and 4 bases at J, with 14 bases between the two ends. The CDR3 loop reads CASSQDRRGISDTQYF. CDR3 bases: TGTGCCAGCAGCCAAGATCGGCGGGGAATATCAGATACGCAGTATTTT.

This clone was observed a single time. This rearrangement joins TRBV25-1 to TRBJ2-7; 9 nucleotides agree with TRBD1. From germline, CDR1 is MGHDK and CDR2 SYGVNS. The CDR3 sequence is 16 residues long. After removal of 6 bases from V and 5 bases from J, the junction contained 14 bases not matched to a gene. The CDR3 is CASSASPGQGVHEQYF. CDR3 nucleotides: TGTGCCAGCAGCGCAAGCCCGGGACAGGGCGTCCACGAGCAGTACTTC.

This clone appeared a single time. The chain employs TRBV6-6 and TRBJ1-1; 10 bases align to TRBD1. V dropped 7 bases and J dropped 5; count of bases not matched to a gene: 4. From germline, CDR1 is MNHNY and CDR2 SVGAGI (reference sequence). The CDR3 runs to 13 residues. CDR3 bases: TGTGCCAGCACCAAGGACAGGGGGACTGAAGCTTTCTTT. Its translation is CASTKDRGTEAFF.

This chain joins TRBV5-1 and TRBJ1-4, with D unresolved. Germline loops: CDR1 SGHRS, CDR2 YFSETQ. The CDR3 loop spans 14 amino acids. V lost 7 bases and J 3 bases, leaving 13 bases between the germline ends. The CDR3 reads CASSLGSSNEKLFF. The CDR3 coding sequence is TGCGCCAGCTCCTTGGGTAGCTCTAATGAAAAACTGTTTTTT.

The gene calls are TRBV27 and TRBJ1-2, with 11 bases that match TRBD1. The CDR3 has 15 amino acids. V lost 4 bases, J lost 8 bases, and 9 bases stayed unmatched. Germline-derived CDR1 and CDR2 are MNHEY and SMNVEV (reference sequence). The CDR3 DNA reads TGTGCCAGCAGTTCCCCCGGACAGGGGGCCGTAGGCTACACCTTC. It is translated as CASSSPGQGAVGYTF.

The chain has TRBV14 and TRBJ1-1; no clear D. The CDR3 consists of 13 residues. The V gene lost 4 bases and the J gene lost 0 bases, with 6 bases spanning the gap. The germline gives CDR1 SGHDN, CDR2 FVKESK. CDR3 nucleotides: TGTGCCAGCAGCCTACAGTTGAACACTGAAGCTTTCTTT. Protein product: CASSLQLNTEAFF.

The CDR3 here is CASSYEGAKETQYF. The CDR3 bases are TGTGCCAGCAGTTACGAAGGGGCGAAAGAGACCCAGTACTTC. The chain carries TRBV6-5 and TRBJ2-5; perhaps TRBD1 as D (5 bases). The CDR3 extends over 14 amino acids. Germline loops: CDR1 MNHEY, CDR2 SVGAGI. V lost 2 bases and J 3 bases, leaving 10 bases between the germline ends.